The clone carrying this TCR beta chain has only one observation. Its antigen is unknown. This CDR3 is built from 14 residues. CDR1 SGHTA and CDR2 FQGNSA come from the germline V gene. V lost 6 bases to trimming and J lost 0 bases, with 11 bases between them. This table comes from immunoSEQ multiplex PCR, and its TCRdb copy is limited to in-frame clones, with some not included. This sample has 80,000 to 130,000 clones, with over 65% found just once. This specimen belongs to a study of PD-1 blockade in mismatch repair-deficient tumors. Study at large: Patients had approximately 13 mismatch repair-deficient cancer types and were previously treated and progressing.

Whole-study results and caveats: Rapid post-treatment expansion, then contraction, generally preceding radiologic response, marked tumor-resident clones.

The genes are TRBV7-2 and TRBJ1-1; TRBD1 is a possible D gene (6 bases). The clonotype originates from an adult with mismatch repair-deficient cancer. The sequenced sample was peripheral blood, obtained 30 to 36 weeks after starting pembrolizumab. CDR3 in DNA: TGTGCCAGCAGGATAAACAGGGTGAACACTGAAGCTTTCTTT. It codes for CASRINRVNTEAFF.